The 27 T cell receptor beta chains presented below share a single source sample, sequenced in a study of tumor-infiltrating lymphocytes in glioblastoma multiforme. Multiple V-beta primers and a C-beta primer amplified TCRB from RNA. MiXCR, run by TCRdb on the multiplex PCR reads, gives a single entry per CDR3 protein. The repertoire has some 11,000 distinct CDR3 sequences, 71% of them found once; the top ten carry almost 40%. Sequencing was carried out using brain tumor tissue. The receptors derive from a male donor with glioblastoma.

J is TRBJ2-2 and V is TRBV29-1; D unresolved. Germline V gene sequence: CDR1 SQVTM, CDR2 ANQGSEA. The CDR3 sequence is 15 residues long. V shed 7 bases and J shed 1 base, with 16 bases lying between them. The chain's CDR3 is CSARDSGVNTGELFF. The CDR3 bases are TGCAGCGCACGTGATAGTGGAGTGAACACCGGGGAGCTGTTTTTT.

For this clonotype: The junction shows a germline mismatch at one end, possibly a read error. The V gene is TRBV25-1, the J gene TRBJ2-6; D call uncertain. Germline V lookup: CDR1 MGHDK, CDR2 SYGVNS. The CDR3 is made up of 15 amino acids. CDR3 sequence (DNA): TGCGCCAGCAGTGAAAATCACTCTGGGGCCAACGTCCTGACTTTC. Amino acid sequence: CASSENHSGANVLTF.

As to this clonotype: One end of the junction is discordant with germline, which a read error may explain. The chain joins TRBV20-1 to TRBJ2-1, with a tentative D call TRBD1 (6 bases). Germline CDR1 and CDR2: DFQATT and SNEGSKA (reference sequence). The CDR3 is 14 residues long. CDR3 residues: CSARRVTGYNERFF. In nucleotides, the CDR3 is TGCAGTGCTAGACGGGTGACAGGTTACAATGAGCGGTTCTTC.

This clonotype was counted between two and nine times. V gene TRBV20-1 combines with J gene TRBJ2-3; 11 nucleotides line up with TRBD2. In germline, CDR1 is DFQATT, CDR2 SNEGSKA (reference sequence). V lost 5 bases to trimming and J lost 2 bases; unmatched junction nucleotides: 6. The CDR3 is 15 amino acids. Here the CDR3 DNA reads TGCAGTGCTTCGCTAGCGGGAGGACACACAGATACGCAGTATTTT. Residues: CSASLAGGHTDTQYF.

CDR3: CASSLDFSSDEQFF. In DNA, the CDR3 is TGTGCCAGCAGCTTAGATTTTTCTAGCGATGAGCAGTTCTTC. This chain joins TRBV11-2 and TRBJ2-1, with D possibly matching TRBD2 (6 bases). The V gene lost 0 bases and the J gene lost 8 bases, with 11 bases spanning the gap. Germline V gives CDR1 SGHAT, CDR2 FQNNGV. The CDR3 runs 14 residues. The full variable domain, completed using reference TRBV11-2 and TRBJ2-1, is EAGVAQSPRYKIIEKRQSVAFWCNPISGHATLYWYQQILGQGPKLLIQFQNNGVVDDSQLPKDRFSAERLKGVDSTLKIQPAKLEDSAVYLCASSLDFSSDEQFFGPGTRLTVL.

As to this clonotype: The junction does not match germline at one end; this may be a read error. This chain links TRBV20-1 with TRBJ1-5, with a tentative D call TRBD1 (6 bases). This CDR3 spans 16 amino acids. CDR1 is DFQATT, CDR2 SNEGSKA, per germline (reference sequence). In DNA, the CDR3 is TGCAATGCTAACCCGGGACACACAAATAGGAATCAGCCCCAGCATTTT. Its protein product is CNANPGHTNRNQPQHF.

This clonotype was seen once. The rearrangement joins TRBV10-3 to TRBJ2-7; no clear D gene. The CDR3 contains 12 residues. Germline values: CDR1 ENHRY, CDR2 SYGVKD. Trimming pared 0 bases from V and 7 bases from J, leaving 7 bases between. Written as DNA, the CDR3 is TGTGCCATCAGTGAGTCGGAGCATGAGCAGTACTTC. It yields the protein CAISESEHEQYF.

The chain carries TRBV20-1 and TRBJ1-5; tentatively, D is TRBD1 (6 bases). The J call may be in error: the DNA end matches TRBJ2-3 better. Germline values: CDR1 DFQATT, CDR2 SNEGSKA (reference sequence). This CDR3 has 16 residues. The CDR3 sequence: CSARDGQKNSSQPQYF. The CDR3 bases are TGCAGTGCTAGAGATGGACAGAAGAATAGCAGTCAGCCCCAGTATTTT.

In regard to this clonotype: A much more abundant neighbour one base away suggests this may be a read error. The V gene is TRBV11-2, the J gene TRBJ2-7; D is perhaps TRBD1 or TRBD2 (5 bases each). V shed 5 bases and J shed 9 bases, with 32 bases lying between them. The CDR3 contains 18 residues. Germline V lookup: CDR1 SGHAT, CDR2 FQNNGV. This CDR3 reads CASSTLQLTWGPIRGQYF. CDR3 DNA: TGTGCCAGCAGCACTCTTCAACTGACATGGGGCCCTATACGGGGGCAGTACTTC.

As to this clonotype: A junction end diverges from the germline sequence, so it may reflect a read error. The chain uses TRBV5-6 and TRBJ2-1, with a weak D call TRBD2 (6 bases). The CDR3 has 12 amino acids. Germline CDR1 is SGHDT and CDR2 is YYEEEE. The CDR3 is CASSFGSGEHFF. As DNA, the CDR3 is TGTGCCAGCAGCTTTGGGTCGGGAGAGCATTTCTTC. The full variable domain, completed using reference TRBV5-6 and TRBJ2-1, is DAGVTQSPTHLIKTRGQQVTLRCSPKSGHDTVSWYQQALGQGPQFIFQYYEEEERQRGNFPDRFSGHQFPNYSSELNVNALLLGDSALYLCASSFGSGEHFFGPGTRLTVL.

As regards this clonotype: The junction and the germline gene differ at one end; a read error may be behind it. This sequence joins TRBV11-1 and TRBJ2-1; D may be TRBD2 (5 bases). In germline, CDR1 is SGHAT, CDR2 FQDESV (reference sequence). This CDR3 contains 17 residues. CDR3 loop: CAGSQLLLSARSDERFF. The CDR3 DNA reads TGTGCCGGCAGCCAATTACTACTTAGCGCGAGGTCGGATGAGCGGTTCTTC. The full variable domain, with the rest looked up from reference TRBV11-1 and TRBJ2-1, is EAEVAQSPRYKITEKSQAVAFWCDPISGHATLYWYRQILGQGPELLVQFQDESVVDDSQLPKDRFSAERLKGVDSTLKIQPAELGDSAMYLCAGSQLLLSARSDERFFGPGTRLTVL.

This rearrangement joins TRBV11-1 to TRBJ1-1; D is perhaps TRBD1 (6 bases). This CDR3 is built from 13 residues. Germline assignment: CDR1 SGHAT and CDR2 FQDESV (reference sequence). V gave up 4 bases and J gave up 1 base, with 7 bases separating them. The CDR3 protein is CASSSQGNTEAFF. In DNA form, the CDR3 reads TGTGCCAGCAGCTCACAGGGGAACACTGAAGCTTTCTTT. The whole variable domain, remainder taken from reference TRBV11-1 and TRBJ1-1, is EAEVAQSPRYKITEKSQAVAFWCDPISGHATLYWYRQILGQGPELLVQFQDESVVDDSQLPKDRFSAERLKGVDSTLKIQPAELGDSAMYLCASSSQGNTEAFFGQGTRLTVV.

V gene TRBV14 combines with J gene TRBJ2-4, with a weak D call TRBD1 (5 bases). The CDR3 covers 16 residues. Germline CDR1 is SGHDN and CDR2 is FVKESK. Trimming removed 5 bases at V and 3 bases at J, with 17 bases between. CDR3 loop: CASSEVGHLVKNIQYF. CDR3 DNA: TGTGCCAGCAGCGAAGTCGGACACCTGGTCAAAAACATTCAGTACTTC.

A remark on this clonotype: A read error may produce the germline difference seen at one junction end. J is TRBJ2-1 and V is TRBV30, with D unclear. The CDR3 is made up of 12 amino acids. The germline CDR1 and CDR2 sequences are GTSNPN and SVGIG (reference sequence). CDR3 sequence: CAWSLGYNERFF. The DNA for the CDR3 is TGTGCCTGGAGTCTGGGTTACAACGAGCGGTTCTTC.

This clonotype was detected only once. An end of the junction differs from the germline gene, which may be a read error. The chain joins TRBV4-2 to TRBJ1-1; D is perhaps TRBD1 (5 bases). CDR1 and CDR2 (germline): LGHNA, YNFKEQ. The CDR3 consists of 13 residues. Here the CDR3 reads CAGSRDLNTEAIF. CDR3 DNA: TGTGCCGGCAGCCGGGACTTGAACACTGAAGCTATCTTT.

Notes on this clonotype: An end of the junction differs from the germline gene, which may be a read error. The chain joins TRBV4-2 to TRBJ2-1, with D perhaps TRBD2 (5 bases). The CDR3 is made up of 15 amino acids. CDR1 and CDR2 (germline): LGHNA, YNFKEQ. The CDR3 is CAGSQDRVVAGEQFF. Here the CDR3 DNA reads TGTGCCGGCAGCCAAGACCGGGTAGTGGCGGGTGAGCAGTTCTTC.

The V gene is TRBV11-2, the J gene TRBJ1-2, with TRBD1 matching 7 bases. After removal of 4 bases from V and 4 bases from J, the junction contained 9 bases not matched to a gene. The CDR3 has 15 residues. CDR1 is SGHAT, CDR2 FQNNGV, per germline. CDR3 sequence (DNA): TGTGCCAGCAGCTCGGGGACAGTGGTGGGCTATGGCTACACCTTC. This sequence encodes CASSSGTVVGYGYTF.

This clonotype was counted ten times or more. This may come from a read error, since a much larger clone is one base off. No conserved phenylalanine or tryptophan ends this CDR3, so it is likely a read error. V usage is TRBV12-3 or TRBV12-4 and J usage is TRBJ2-3, with D hard to call. Trimming cost V 3 bases and J 5 bases, with 6 bases left between them. The CDR3 consists of 12 residues. The CDR3 sequence: CASSFPGDTQYS. The CDR3, as DNA: TGTGCCAGCAGTTTTCCCGGAGATACGCAGTATTCT.

This clonotype is deemed medium-sized. The chain recombines TRBV30 with TRBJ2-1; 9 nucleotides line up with TRBD2. CDR3 length: 14 residues. Germline V gene lookup returns CDR1 GTSNPN and CDR2 SVGIG (reference sequence). Trimming took 5 bases from V and 7 from J; bases not matched to a gene: 9. In nucleotides, the CDR3 is TGTGCCTGGGAAACTAGCGGGCCTGGGAATGAGCAGTTCTTC. It yields the protein CAWETSGPGNEQFF.

Only a few counts were recorded for this clonotype. A much larger clone lies one base from this, so it may be a read error. V gene TRBV6-1 combines with J gene TRBJ2-1, with 10 bases fitting TRBD2. The CDR3 runs 15 residues. The germline gives CDR1 MNHNS, CDR2 SASEGT. The CDR3 loop is CASSTLAGVWSEQSF. The CDR3 region has the DNA TGTGCCAGCAGTACCCTAGCGGGAGTATGGAGTGAGCAGTCCTTC.

This clonotype was counted a single time. The chain employs TRBV5-6 and TRBJ1-1, with D unclear. The germline gives CDR1 SGHDT, CDR2 YYEEEE. This CDR3 spans 13 amino acids. Trimming took off 2 bases at V and 7 bases at J, with 12 bases between the two ends. The CDR3 DNA follows: TGTGCCAGCAGCTTTTATGGGGTGAGTGAAGCTTTCTTT. Translation: CASSFYGVSEAFF. Combining the CDR3 with reference TRBV5-6 and TRBJ1-1 gives the whole variable domain DAGVTQSPTHLIKTRGQQVTLRCSPKSGHDTVSWYQQALGQGPQFIFQYYEEEERQRGNFPDRFSGHQFPNYSSELNVNALLLGDSALYLCASSFYGVSEAFFGQGTRLTVV.

Regarding this clonotype: A single base separates this from a much larger clone, so it may be a read error. No conserved phenylalanine or tryptophan ends this CDR3, so it is likely a read error. The chain links TRBV28 to TRBJ2-5; 10 bases are a match to TRBD2. V trimming: 4 bases; J trimming: 4 bases; junction bases outside the gene matches: 15. CDR3 length: 18 residues. CDR1 is MDHEN and CDR2 is SYDVKM in the germline V gene. The CDR3, as DNA: TGTGCCAGCAGTTCTCGCTTTGGATTAGCGGGAGGAGGAGAGACCCAGTACCTC. Its translation is CASSSRFGLAGGGETQYL.

This chain links TRBV20-1 with TRBJ1-5; the D is unclear. This CDR3 contains 14 residues. The germline V gene encodes CDR1 DFQATT and CDR2 SNEGSKA (reference sequence). Trimming removed 6 bases from V and 2 bases from J, with 14 bases in between. The CDR3 sequence is CSAMGSLGNQPQHF. The CDR3, as DNA: TGCAGTGCCATGGGGAGCCTGGGCAATCAGCCCCAGCATTTT.

This clonotype is termed medium-sized. The rearrangement joins TRBV5-6 to TRBJ2-4, with 7 bases lining up with TRBD2. Germline V CDR1 and CDR2: SGHDT, YYEEEE. The ends lost 2 bases at V and 2 bases at J; junction bases unmatched: 7. CDR3 length: 16 residues. For the CDR3, the DNA is TGTGCCAGCAGCTTCACCTTCGGGGGGACCAAAAACATTCAGTACTTC. It is translated as CASSFTFGGTKNIQYF.

As regards this clonotype: The junction departs from germline at one end; a sequencing error may be responsible. The rearrangement joins TRBV29-1 to TRBJ1-6; 7 nucleotides agree with TRBD1. The CDR3 sequence is 13 residues long. Germline V gene lookup returns CDR1 SQVTM and CDR2 ANQGSEA. For the CDR3, the DNA is TGTAACGTTGCCAGGGACAGAGAATCACCCCTTCACTTT. Translated, it gives CNVARDRESPLHF.

In regard to this clonotype: Relative to the germline gene, one junction end is altered; a read error may explain this. The chain has TRBV28 and TRBJ1-1; D possibly corresponds to TRBD1 (6 bases). CDR1 MDHEN and CDR2 SYDVKM come from the germline V gene. The CDR3 runs to 14 residues. The CDR3: CASRPYRENIEAFF. CDR3 coding DNA: TGTGCCAGCAGACCTTACAGGGAGAACATTGAAGCTTTCTTT.

This clonotype is classed as medium-sized. The chain carries TRBV29-1 and TRBJ2-5, with a weak D call TRBD1 (6 bases). CDR1 and CDR2 (germline): SQVTM, ANQGSEA. This CDR3 is 13 amino acids long. CDR3 bases: TGCAGTCGGGGTTCAGGGGACCAAGAGACCCAGTACTTC. It translates to CSRGSGDQETQYF.